These T cell receptor beta chains were read from a single sample in a study of neoadjuvant anti-PD-1 for oral cavity cancer. Sequenced by immunoSEQ multiplex PCR; TCRdb stores in-frame clones only, minus some. Among around 81,000 clones, under 85% were seen once, and the ten largest hold around 3.2%. The sequencing used PBMCs, collected before nivolumab (anti-PD-1) treatment. Source of these receptors: a person aged 35-79 years with oral cavity squamous cell carcinoma. The CDR3 runs from the conserved cysteine through the conserved F or W. The order of the fields is D gene, clone size, V gene, J gene, CDR3 protein, CDR3 DNA. A D gene is named only where the DNA matches it firmly. Clone size is not always given. Where it is, it says once, few, many or a class for expanded clones.

>NA|few|TRBV7-2|TRBJ2-1
CASSFGGRYNEQFF
TGTGCCAGCAGCTTCGGCGGGCGGTACAATGAGCAGTTCTTC
>NA|NA|TRBV28|TRBJ2-3
CASSFLRPAEISTDTQYF
TGTGCCAGCAGTTTCCTCCGGCCAGCGGAGATTAGCACAGATACGCAGTATTTT
>NA|NA|TRBV5-1|TRBJ2-1
CASSLGTSLGAEQFF
TGCGCCAGCAGCTTGGGCACTAGTTTAGGGGCCGAGCAGTTCTTC
>NA|NA|TRBV7-9|TRBJ2-5
CASSRGLPAGETQYF
TGTGCCAGCAGCAGGGGACTTCCGGCGGGGGAGACCCAGTACTTC
>NA|NA|TRBV19|TRBJ1-3
CASEAGAGGNTIYF
TGTGCCAGCGAGGCGGGGGCCGGAGGAAACACCATATATTTT
>TRBD1|few|TRBV5-1|TRBJ2-2
CASSLGPSGQGPTGELFF
TGCGCCAGCAGCTTGGGTCCCTCGGGACAGGGGCCCACCGGGGAGCTGTTTTTT
>TRBD2|NA|TRBV28|TRBJ2-7
CASTRTSGTNEQYF
TGTGCCAGCACCCGGACTAGCGGGACCAACGAGCAGTACTTC
>NA|NA|TRBV10-1|TRBJ2-3
CASSEGTDTQYF
TGCGCCAGCAGTGAAGGCACAGATACGCAGTATTTT
>NA|NA|TRBV5-1|TRBJ1-2
CASSLEGGAGGYTF
TGCGCCAGCAGCTTGGAGGGGGGAGCAGGAGGCTACACCTTC
>TRBD1|few|TRBV7-9|TRBJ2-7
CASSLASDRGQEQYF
TGTGCCAGCAGCTTAGCGTCTGACAGGGGACAGGAGCAGTACTTC
>NA|NA|TRBV2|TRBJ1-1
CASSAEQGNTEAFF
TGTGCCAGCAGCGCCGAACAGGGGAACACTGAAGCTTTCTTT
>TRBD2|NA|TRBV28|TRBJ2-3
CASGSGLAGSTDTQYF
TGTGCCAGCGGATCGGGACTAGCGGGAAGCACAGATACGCAGTATTTT
>TRBD1|once|TRBV27|TRBJ2-7
CASSLGQPNSYEQYF
TGTGCCAGCAGTTTGGGACAGCCAAACTCCTACGAGCAGTACTTC
>TRBD1|NA|TRBV30|TRBJ1-1
CAWSRGGTGRVAFF
TGTGCCTGGAGTAGGGGGGGGACAGGGAGAGTAGCTTTCTTT
>TRBD1|NA|TRBV19|TRBJ1-2
CASSRDRGSGYTF
TGTGCCAGTAGCCGGGACAGGGGAAGTGGCTACACCTTC
>NA|NA|TRBV29-1|TRBJ2-5
CSVGSSAAAETQYF
TGCAGCGTTGGTTCCTCCGCGGCGGCAGAGACCCAGTACTTC
>TRBD1|NA|TRBV30|TRBJ1-4
CAWQTGDNEKLFF
TGTGCCTGGCAGACAGGGGATAATGAAAAACTGTTTTTT
>NA|NA|TRBV6-6|TRBJ2-1
CASSLRTAYNEQFF
TGTGCCAGCAGCCTACGGACAGCTTACAATGAGCAGTTCTTC
>TRBD1|NA|TRBV5-4|TRBJ2-3
CASSFGPDRGLTDTQYF
TGTGCCAGCAGCTTTGGTCCGGACAGGGGCCTCACAGATACGCAGTATTTT
>NA|NA|TRBV30|TRBJ1-1
CAWSQGGNTEAFF
TGTGCCTGGAGCCAGGGTGGGAACACTGAAGCTTTCTTT
>TRBD2|NA|TRBV5-1|TRBJ2-3
CASSFPAGGTDTQYF
TGCGCCAGCAGCTTCCCAGCGGGAGGCACAGATACGCAGTATTTT
>NA|NA|TRBV6-1|TRBJ1-3
CASNIHGGSGNTIYF
TGTGCCAGCAATATACACGGGGGTTCTGGAAACACCATATATTTT
>TRBD2|NA|TRBV14|TRBJ2-7
CASSVSGTSSEQYF
TGTGCCAGCAGCGTATCCGGGACTAGCTCCGAGCAGTACTTC
>NA|NA|TRBV11-2|TRBJ1-1
CASSSTVSEAFF
TGTGCCAGCAGCTCGACAGTATCTGAAGCTTTCTTT
>TRBD1|NA|TRBV11-2|TRBJ1-1
CASTTGVGEAFF
TGTGCCAGCACCACAGGGGTGGGAGAAGCTTTCTTT
>TRBD1|once|TRBV11-3|TRBJ2-3
CASSLGQGDTDTQYF
TGTGCCAGCAGCTTAGGGCAGGGGGATACGGATACGCAGTATTTT
>NA|few|TRBV7-9|TRBJ1-5
CASSSAVSNQPQHF
TGTGCCAGCAGCTCAGCCGTCAGCAATCAGCCCCAGCATTTT
>TRBD2|NA|TRBV19|TRBJ2-1
CASSAGLAGAYNEQFF
TGTGCCAGTAGTGCGGGACTAGCGGGAGCCTACAATGAGCAGTTCTTC
>TRBD2|once|TRBV5-8|TRBJ2-3
CASSLGVAGGADTQYF
TGTGCCAGCAGCTTGGGCGTTGCGGGAGGGGCAGATACGCAGTATTTT